This TCR beta chain is from a study of cytomegalovirus exposure and HLA in healthy donors. Germline CDR1 SGHRS, CDR2 YFSETQ. The CDR3 consists of 14 residues. Trimming left V 0 bases short and J 4 bases short, with 11 bases between. The PCR used 60 Vbeta and 13 Jbeta primers. Method: immunoSEQ multiplex PCR; TCRdb's copy keeps in-frame clones and lacks some. The sample carries under 150,000 clones, approximately 80% recorded once. The TCR was taken from a girl aged 2-10 years in good health and CMV-seronegative. The rearrangement links TRBV5-1 to TRBJ2-7; D is unresolved. Sequencing was carried out using PBMCs. The CDR3 DNA sequence: TGCGCCAGCAGCTTGGCCCTAGTAGGATACGAGCAGTACTTC. The encoded protein is CASSLALVGYEQYF.